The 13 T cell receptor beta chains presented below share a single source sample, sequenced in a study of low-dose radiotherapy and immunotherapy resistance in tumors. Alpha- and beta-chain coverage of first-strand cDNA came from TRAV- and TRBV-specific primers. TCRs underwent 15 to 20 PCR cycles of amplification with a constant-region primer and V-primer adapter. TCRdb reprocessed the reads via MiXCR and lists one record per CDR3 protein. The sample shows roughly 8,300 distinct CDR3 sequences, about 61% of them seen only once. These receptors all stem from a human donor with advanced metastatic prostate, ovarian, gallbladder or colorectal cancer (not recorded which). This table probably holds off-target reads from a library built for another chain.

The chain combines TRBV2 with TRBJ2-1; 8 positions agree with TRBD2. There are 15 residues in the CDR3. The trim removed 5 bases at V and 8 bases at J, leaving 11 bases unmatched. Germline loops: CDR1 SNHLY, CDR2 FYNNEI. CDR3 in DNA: TGTGCCAGCAGTAAACAGTTACTAGCGGCTGATGAGCAGTTCTTC. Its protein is CASSKQLLAADEQFF.

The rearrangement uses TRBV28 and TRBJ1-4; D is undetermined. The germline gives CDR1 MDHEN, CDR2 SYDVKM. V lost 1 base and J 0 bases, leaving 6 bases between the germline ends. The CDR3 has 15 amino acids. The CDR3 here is CASSLSLATNEKLFF. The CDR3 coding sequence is TGTGCCAGCAGTTTATCTCTAGCAACTAATGAAAAACTGTTTTTT.

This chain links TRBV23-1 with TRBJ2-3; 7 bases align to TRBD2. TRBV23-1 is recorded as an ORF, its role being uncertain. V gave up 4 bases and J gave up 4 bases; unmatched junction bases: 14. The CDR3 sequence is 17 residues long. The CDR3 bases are TGCGCCAGCAGTCCGCACGAAGGGGAGGGACGTGCAGATACGCAGTATTTT. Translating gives CASSPHEGEGRADTQYF.

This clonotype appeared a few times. CDR3 protein: CASSRQVRPETQYF. In nucleotides, the CDR3 is TGTGCCAGCAGTAGACAGGTTCGGCCAGAGACCCAGTACTTC. This chain joins TRBV28 and TRBJ2-5; the D gene is possibly TRBD1 (6 bases). CDR1 and CDR2 (germline): MDHEN, SYDVKM. With 5 bases removed from V and 4 bases from J, the gap between germline ends came to 14 bases. This CDR3 has 14 amino acids.

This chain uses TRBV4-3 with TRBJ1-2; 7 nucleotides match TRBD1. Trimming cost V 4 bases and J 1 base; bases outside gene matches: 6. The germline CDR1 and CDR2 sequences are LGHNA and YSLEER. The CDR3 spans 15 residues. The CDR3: CASSLGDSLNYGYTF. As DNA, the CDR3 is TGCGCCAGCAGCCTGGGGGACAGCCTTAACTATGGCTACACCTTC.

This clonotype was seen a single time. The CDR3: CASSPDGGLAGNFNEQFF. In nucleotides, the CDR3 is TGTGCCAGCAGCCCGGACGGAGGGCTAGCGGGAAACTTCAATGAGCAGTTCTTC. This chain uses TRBV4-2 with TRBJ2-1, with TRBD2 matching 9 bases. The CDR3 spans 18 residues. With 4 bases clipped from V and 6 bases from J, the junction kept 16 bases outside the gene matches. The germline V gene encodes CDR1 LGHNA and CDR2 YNFKEQ.

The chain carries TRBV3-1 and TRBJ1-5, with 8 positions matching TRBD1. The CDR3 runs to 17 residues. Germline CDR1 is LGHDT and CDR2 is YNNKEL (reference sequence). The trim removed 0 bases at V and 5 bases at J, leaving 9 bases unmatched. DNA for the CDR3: TGTGCCAGCAGCCAAGATTCCTCAACAGGGGGGGATCAGCCCCAGCATTTT. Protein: CASSQDSSTGGDQPQHF.

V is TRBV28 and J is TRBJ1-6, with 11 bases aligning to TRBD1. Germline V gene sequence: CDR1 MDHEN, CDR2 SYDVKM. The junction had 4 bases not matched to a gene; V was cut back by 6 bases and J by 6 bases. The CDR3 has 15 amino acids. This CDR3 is CASSVGTGGNSPLHF. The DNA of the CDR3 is TGTGCCAGCAGCGTCGGGACAGGGGGTAATTCACCCCTCCACTTT.

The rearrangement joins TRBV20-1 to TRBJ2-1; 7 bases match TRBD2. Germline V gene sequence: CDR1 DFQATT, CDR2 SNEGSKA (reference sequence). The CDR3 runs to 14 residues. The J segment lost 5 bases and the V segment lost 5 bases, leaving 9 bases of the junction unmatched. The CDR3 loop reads CSAGYSGRNNEQFF. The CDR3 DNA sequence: TGCAGTGCTGGATATAGCGGGCGGAACAATGAGCAGTTCTTC.

CDR3 region: CASSDVQGSGYTF. In DNA form, the CDR3 reads TGTGCCAGCAGTGATGTCCAGGGAAGTGGCTACACCTTC. The V call is TRBV6-5, the J call TRBJ1-2; a weak D match, TRBD1 (5 bases). V gave up 5 bases and J gave up 7 bases, with 14 bases separating them. The germline gives CDR1 MNHEY, CDR2 SVGAGI. The CDR3 is made up of 13 amino acids.

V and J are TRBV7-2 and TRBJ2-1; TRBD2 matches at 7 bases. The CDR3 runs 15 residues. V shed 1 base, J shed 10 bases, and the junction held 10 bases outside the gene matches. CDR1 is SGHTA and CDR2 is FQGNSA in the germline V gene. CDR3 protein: CASSLDGGGRNEQFF. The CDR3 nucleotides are TGTGCCAGCAGCTTAGATGGCGGCGGGAGAAACGAGCAGTTCTTC.

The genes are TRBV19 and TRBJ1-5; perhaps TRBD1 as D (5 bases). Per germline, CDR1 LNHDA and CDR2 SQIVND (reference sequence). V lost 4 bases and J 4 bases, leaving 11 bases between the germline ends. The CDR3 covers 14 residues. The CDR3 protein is CASSTPQGNQPQHF. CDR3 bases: TGTGCCAGTAGTACTCCCCAGGGAAATCAGCCCCAGCATTTT. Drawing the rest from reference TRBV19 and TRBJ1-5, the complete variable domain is DGGITQSPKYLFRKEGQNVTLSCEQNLNHDAMYWYRQDPGQGLRLIYYSQIVNDFQKGDIAEGYSVSREKKESFPLTVTSAQKNPTAFYLCASSTPQGNQPQHFGDGTRLSIL.

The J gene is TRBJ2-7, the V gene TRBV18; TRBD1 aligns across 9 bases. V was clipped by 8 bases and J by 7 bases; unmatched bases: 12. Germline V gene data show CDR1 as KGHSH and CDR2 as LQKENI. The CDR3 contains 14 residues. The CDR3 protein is CASHAGQGAGEQYF. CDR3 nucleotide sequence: TGTGCCAGCCACGCGGGACAGGGCGCGGGGGAGCAGTACTTC.